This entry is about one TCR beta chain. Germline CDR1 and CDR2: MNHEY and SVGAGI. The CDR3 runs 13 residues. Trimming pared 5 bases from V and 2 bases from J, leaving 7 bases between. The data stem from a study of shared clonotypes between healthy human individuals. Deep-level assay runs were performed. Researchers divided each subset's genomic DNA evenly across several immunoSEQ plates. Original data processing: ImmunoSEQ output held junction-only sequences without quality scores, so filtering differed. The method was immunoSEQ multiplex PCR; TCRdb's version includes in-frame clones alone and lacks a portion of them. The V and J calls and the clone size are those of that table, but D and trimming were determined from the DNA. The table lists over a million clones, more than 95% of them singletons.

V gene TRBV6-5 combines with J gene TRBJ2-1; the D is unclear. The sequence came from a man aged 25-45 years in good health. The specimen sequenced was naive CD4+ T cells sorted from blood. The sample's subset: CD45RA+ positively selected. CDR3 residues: CASSERTYNEQFF. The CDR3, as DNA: TGTGCCAGCAGTGAGCGTACCTACAATGAGCAGTTCTTC.